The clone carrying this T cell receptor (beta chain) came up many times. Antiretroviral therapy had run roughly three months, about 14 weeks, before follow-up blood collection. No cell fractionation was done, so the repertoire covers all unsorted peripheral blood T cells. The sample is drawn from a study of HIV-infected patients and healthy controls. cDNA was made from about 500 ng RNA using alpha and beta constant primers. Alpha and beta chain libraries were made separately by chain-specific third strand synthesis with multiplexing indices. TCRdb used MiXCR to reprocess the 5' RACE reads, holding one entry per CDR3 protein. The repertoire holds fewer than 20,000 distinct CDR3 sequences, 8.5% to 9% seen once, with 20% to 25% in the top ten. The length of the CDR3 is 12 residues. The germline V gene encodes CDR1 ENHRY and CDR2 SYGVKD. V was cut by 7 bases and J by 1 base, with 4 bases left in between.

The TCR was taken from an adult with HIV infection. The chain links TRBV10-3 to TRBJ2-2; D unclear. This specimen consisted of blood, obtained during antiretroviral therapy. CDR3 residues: CAITGNTGELFF. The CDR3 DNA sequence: TGTGCCATCACAGGGAACACCGGGGAGCTGTTTTTT.